This passage covers 26 T cell receptor beta chains from one sample sequenced in a study of blood T cell repertoires in COVID-19. TCRdb's table, derived via immunoSEQ multiplex PCR, lists solely in-frame clones and lacks some. The repertoire consists of about 210,000 clones, with over 70% occurring once and the leading ten covering 7.2%. Sequenced sample: peripheral blood. These receptors were obtained from a woman aged 70-85 years with acute or convalescent COVID-19.

The table lists this clone with a few counts. J is TRBJ1-5 and V is TRBV10-3, with 8 nucleotides matching TRBD1. The junction had 4 bases not matched to a gene; V was cut back by 8 bases and J by 4 bases. The CDR3 totals 13 residues. Germline CDR1 reads ENHRY; CDR2 reads SYGVKD. CDR3 amino acids: CAIGGTGNQPQHF. CDR3 nucleotide sequence: TGTGCCATCGGGGGGACAGGTAATCAGCCCCAGCATTTT.

This clone was found once. This chain uses TRBV19 with TRBJ1-6, with D maybe TRBD1 (6 bases). The CDR3 sequence is 13 residues long. With 5 bases removed from V and 9 bases from J, the gap between germline ends came to 11 bases. Germline V gene lookup returns CDR1 LNHDA and CDR2 SQIVND (reference sequence). As DNA, the CDR3 is TGTGCCAGTAGTCGAACAGGGCCTTCACCCCTCCACTTT. Residues: CASSRTGPSPLHF.

The V call is TRBV30, the J call TRBJ1-4; D is ambiguous. The CDR3 is made up of 13 amino acids. Looked up from germline, CDR1 is GTSNPN and CDR2 is SVGIG (reference sequence). The V gene lost 2 bases and the J gene lost 8 bases, with 12 bases spanning the gap. This CDR3 is CAWSFDPEEKLFF. The CDR3 nucleotides are TGTGCCTGGAGTTTCGACCCGGAGGAAAAACTGTTTTTT.

J is TRBJ1-2 and V is TRBV6-5; 7 bases are a match to TRBD1. The CDR3 extends over 13 amino acids. The V segment lost 3 bases and the J segment 7 bases; nucleotides outside the gene matches: 5. The germline V gene encodes CDR1 MNHEY and CDR2 SVGAGI. CDR3 in DNA: TGTGCCAGCAGTTATACAGGGGAGTTTGGCTACACCTTC. Protein: CASSYTGEFGYTF.

The gene calls are TRBV7-2 and TRBJ2-3; D may be TRBD2 (7 bases). Trimming pared 1 base from V and 4 bases from J, leaving 18 bases between. CDR3 length: 17 amino acids. Germline loops: CDR1 SGHTA, CDR2 FQGNSA. CDR3 amino acids: CASSLVGGGERADTQYF. In DNA form, the CDR3 reads TGTGCCAGCAGCTTAGTGGGCGGGGGCGAAAGGGCAGATACGCAGTATTTT.

The rearrangement joins TRBV10-2 to TRBJ2-1, with a possible D match to TRBD1 (6 bases). The ends were cut back, 4 bases at V and 8 bases at J, with 21 bases in the middle. This CDR3 region has 16 residues. CDR1 is WSHSY, CDR2 SAAADI, per germline. The CDR3 here is CASSAWSPGADYEQFF. In nucleotides, the CDR3 is TGCGCCAGCAGTGCTTGGAGCCCAGGGGCGGATTATGAGCAGTTCTTC.

The rearrangement uses TRBV27 and TRBJ2-1; 7 positions agree with TRBD1. CDR3 size: 14 residues. The junction had 7 bases not matched to a gene; V was cut back by 6 bases and J by 5 bases. Germline loops: CDR1 MNHEY, CDR2 SMNVEV (reference sequence). The CDR3 protein is CASSSGTAHNEQFF. The DNA of the CDR3 is TGTGCCAGCAGCTCCGGGACAGCCCACAATGAGCAGTTCTTC.

The chain joins TRBV7-3 to TRBJ2-2; weak D call: TRBD2 (6 bases). The ends were cut back, 1 base at V and 3 bases at J, with 6 bases in the middle. The CDR3 is 14 amino acids. Germline V CDR1 and CDR2: SGHTA, FQGTGA. The CDR3 spells CASSLRGDTGELFF. CDR3 bases: TGTGCCAGCAGCTTAAGGGGGGACACCGGGGAGCTGTTTTTT. The full variable domain, in which reference TRBV7-3 and TRBJ2-2 provide the parts outside the CDR3, is GAGVSQTPSNKVTEKGKYVELRCDPISGHTALYWYRQSLGQGPEFLIYFQGTGAADDSGLPNDRFFAVRPEGSVSTLKIQRTERGDSAVYLCASSLRGDTGELFFGEGSRLTVL.

This clone was detected a few times. The rearrangement links TRBV5-4 to TRBJ1-2; 8 bases match TRBD1. Germline V gene data show CDR1 as SGHNT and CDR2 as YYREEE (reference sequence). The CDR3 has 13 amino acids. V lost 4 bases, J lost 8 bases, and 7 bases stayed unmatched. The CDR3 bases are TGTGCCAGCAGCATTCTAGGACAGGGAGGCTACACCTTC. It specifies CASSILGQGGYTF.

In this sample, this clone turned up once. J is TRBJ2-5 and V is TRBV10-1; 8 bases line up with TRBD1. CDR1 and CDR2 (germline): WNHNN, SYGVQD (reference sequence). V was clipped by 2 bases and J by 1 base; unmatched bases: 3. There are 15 residues in the CDR3. The CDR3 reads CASSEGGQGQETQYF. In nucleotides, the CDR3 is TGCGCCAGCAGTGAGGGAGGACAGGGCCAAGAGACCCAGTACTTC.

The chain combines TRBV24-1 with TRBJ2-7; TRBD2 is a possible D gene (7 bases). Germline values: CDR1 KGHDR, CDR2 SFDVKD. The CDR3 totals 16 residues. Between the trimmed V and J ends, which lost 2 bases and 2 bases, there was a span of 15 bases. CDR3 loop: CATSDWGGGVPYEQYF. The CDR3 DNA is TGTGCCACCAGTGATTGGGGAGGGGGGGTCCCCTACGAGCAGTACTTC.

A single count supports this clone. The gene calls are TRBV18 and TRBJ2-7, with TRBD1 identical over 7 bases. CDR3 length: 15 amino acids. CDR1 and CDR2 (germline): KGHSH, LQKENI. Losses at the gene ends were 3 bases for V and 2 bases for J; bases not matched to a gene: 7. The CDR3 spells CASSPETGWTYEQYF. The CDR3 DNA follows: TGTGCCAGCTCACCCGAGACAGGGTGGACCTACGAGCAGTACTTC.

The CDR3 region has the DNA TGTGCCAGCAGCAATATGGGACAGCCCCAAGAGACCCAGTACTTC. Protein: CASSNMGQPQETQYF. The genes are TRBV7-2 and TRBJ2-5, with TRBD1 matching 7 bases. Germline CDR1 SGHTA, CDR2 FQGNSA. V was clipped by 5 bases and J by 1 base; unmatched bases: 7. The CDR3 spans 15 residues.

The chain combines TRBV9 with TRBJ1-2, with TRBD1 matching 8 bases. The germline gives CDR1 SGDLS, CDR2 YYNGEE. The CDR3 has 13 amino acids. V trimming: 4 bases; J trimming: 6 bases; junction bases outside the gene matches: 5. CDR3 in amino acids: CASSLGQGNGYTF. In DNA form, the CDR3 reads TGTGCCAGCAGCCTCGGACAGGGTAATGGCTACACCTTC.

The gene calls are TRBV5-1 and TRBJ2-5, with D possibly being TRBD1 (6 bases). Trimming took 7 bases from V and 4 from J, leaving 20 bases between them. The CDR3 contains 15 residues. Germline assignment: CDR1 SGHRS and CDR2 YFSETQ. CDR3 in amino acids: CASDIMAGATETQYF. CDR3 nucleotide sequence: TGCGCCAGCGACATCATGGCAGGGGCAACAGAGACCCAGTACTTC.

The chain has TRBV5-5 and TRBJ1-5, with 9 positions matching TRBD1. CDR1 and CDR2 from the germline V gene are SGHKS and YYEKEE (reference sequence). Trimming took 3 bases from V and 4 from J; bases not matched to a gene: 2. The CDR3 totals 14 residues. The CDR3 protein is CASSYGTGNQPQHF. CDR3 nucleotides: TGTGCCAGCAGCTACGGGACAGGGAATCAGCCCCAGCATTTT.

This chain connects TRBV3-1 (or the pseudogene TRBV3-2) to TRBJ1-3; D perhaps matches TRBD1 (5 bases). The germline CDR1 and CDR2 sequences are LGHDT and YNNKEL (reference sequence). The CDR3 loop spans 16 amino acids. Deletions cut 2 bases from V and 4 bases from J, with 15 bases between. The CDR3 loop is CASSQQPAGSGNTIYF. The CDR3 DNA reads as TGTGCCAGCAGCCAACAACCCGCAGGGTCCGGAAACACCATATATTTT.

This sequence joins TRBV20-1 and TRBJ2-5, with D tentatively TRBD2 (7 bases). V lost 3 bases, J lost 1 base, and 15 bases lay in between. Germline CDR1 is DFQATT and CDR2 is SNEGSKA (reference sequence). The CDR3 contains 15 residues. The CDR3 region is CSASKGGTSQETQYF. As DNA, the CDR3 is TGCAGTGCTAGTAAGGGGGGGACAAGCCAAGAGACCCAGTACTTC.

The J gene is TRBJ1-4, the V gene TRBV5-1; 7 bases fit TRBD1. J gave up 2 bases and V 2 bases, and 3 bases lay outside the gene matches. Germline CDR1 SGHRS, CDR2 YFSETQ. CDR3 length: 15 amino acids. The CDR3 is CASSFTGATNEKLFF. For the CDR3, the DNA is TGCGCCAGCAGCTTTACAGGGGCGACTAATGAAAAACTGTTTTTT. The variable domain in full, with the rest retrieved from reference TRBV5-1 and TRBJ1-4, is KAGVTQTPRYLIKTRGQQVTLSCSPISGHRSVSWYQQTPGQGLQFLFEYFSETQRNKGNFPGRFSGRQFSNSRSEMNVSTLELGDSALYLCASSFTGATNEKLFFGSGTQLSVL.

This chain joins TRBV6-5 and TRBJ2-5, with D possibly being TRBD2 (6 bases). This CDR3 region has 13 residues. Looked up from germline, CDR1 is MNHEY and CDR2 is SVGAGI. Trimming cost V 8 bases and J 3 bases, with 13 bases left between them. This chain's CDR3 is CASPPGGKETQYF. The CDR3 DNA is TGTGCCAGCCCGCCCGGGGGAAAAGAGACCCAGTACTTC.

The chain has TRBV2 and TRBJ1-2; 12 bases fit TRBD1. CDR3 size: 15 residues. CDR1 and CDR2 from the germline V gene are SNHLY and FYNNEI. Trimming removed 6 bases from V and 4 bases from J; junction bases left unmatched: 6. The CDR3 DNA reads TGTGCCAGCAGGGGACAGGGGGCGCGGGGCTATGGCTACACCTTC. Encoded protein: CASRGQGARGYGYTF.

This chain uses TRBV18 with TRBJ1-1; 7 nucleotides agree with TRBD1. The CDR3 spans 14 residues. Germline V gives CDR1 KGHSH, CDR2 LQKENI. The V segment lost 6 bases and the J segment 4 bases; nucleotides outside the gene matches: 8. CDR3 DNA sequence: TGTGCCAGCTCGGTAGGGACAGTAGGCACTGAAGCTTTCTTT. Its protein product is CASSVGTVGTEAFF. The full variable domain, its missing parts supplied by reference TRBV18 and TRBJ1-1, is NAGVMQNPRHLVRRRGQEARLRCSPMKGHSHVYWYRQLPEEGLKFMVYLQKENIIDESGMPKERFSAEFPKEGPSILRIQQVVRGDSAAYFCASSVGTVGTEAFFGQGTRLTVV.

This clone was seen once. The rearrangement links TRBV11-2 to TRBJ2-5, with unresolved D. The CDR3 loop spans 12 amino acids. CDR1 is SGHAT and CDR2 is FQNNGV in the germline V gene. The V end was cut by 5 bases, the J end by 4 bases, with 8 bases between. In DNA form, the CDR3 reads TGTGCCAGCAGCCCAGTTGGAGAGACCCAGTACTTC. Its protein is CASSPVGETQYF.

This clone turned up a few times. The genes are TRBV15 and TRBJ2-1; 7 bases line up with TRBD2. Germline CDR1 is LNHNV and CDR2 is YYDKDF (reference sequence). Trimming removed 0 bases from V and 6 bases from J; junction bases left unmatched: 11. CDR3 length: 17 residues. The DNA for the CDR3 is TGTGCCACCAGCAGAGAATTAGGGCTAGCGGCGCTCAATGAGCAGTTCTTC. Protein: CATSRELGLAALNEQFF.

J is TRBJ1-1 and V is TRBV11-2; a weak D match, TRBD1 (5 bases). The germline V gene encodes CDR1 SGHAT and CDR2 FQNNGV. The V gene lost 2 bases and the J gene lost 11 bases, with 15 bases spanning the gap. CDR3 size: 13 residues. The CDR3 loop is CASSLQGVNLAFF. The CDR3 bases are TGTGCCAGCAGCTTACAGGGCGTGAATTTGGCTTTCTTT. Filled out from reference TRBV11-2 and TRBJ1-1, the complete variable domain reads EAGVAQSPRYKIIEKRQSVAFWCNPISGHATLYWYQQILGQGPKLLIQFQNNGVVDDSQLPKDRFSAERLKGVDSTLKIQPAKLEDSAVYLCASSLQGVNLAFFGQGTRLTVV.

This clone was detected only once. This chain joins TRBV6-5 and TRBJ2-3; 8 positions agree with TRBD1. Germline assignment: CDR1 MNHEY and CDR2 SVGAGI. Trimming took 5 bases from V and 1 from J; bases not matched to a gene: 5. The CDR3 is made up of 15 amino acids. DNA for the CDR3: TGTGCCAGCAGTACCCAGGGGGCGGGCACAGATACGCAGTATTTT. Translating it yields CASSTQGAGTDTQYF.